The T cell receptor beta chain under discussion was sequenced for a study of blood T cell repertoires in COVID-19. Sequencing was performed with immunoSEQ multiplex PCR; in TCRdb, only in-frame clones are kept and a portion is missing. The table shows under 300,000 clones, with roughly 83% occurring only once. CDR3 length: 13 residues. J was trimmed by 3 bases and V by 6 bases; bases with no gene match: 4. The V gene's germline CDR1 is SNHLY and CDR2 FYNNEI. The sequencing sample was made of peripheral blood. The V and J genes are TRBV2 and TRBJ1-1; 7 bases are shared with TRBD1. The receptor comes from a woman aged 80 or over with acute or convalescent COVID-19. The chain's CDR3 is CASRGGEDTEAFF. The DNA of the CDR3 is TGTGCCAGCAGAGGGGGCGAGGACACTGAAGCTTTCTTT. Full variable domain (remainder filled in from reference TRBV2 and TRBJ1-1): EPEVTQTPSHQVTQMGQEVILRCVPISNHLYFYWYRQILGQKVEFLVSFYNNEISEKSEIFDDQFSVERPDGSNFTLKIRSTKLEDSAMYFCASRGGEDTEAFFGQGTRLTVV.